The 13 T cell receptor beta chains below were found in one sample sequenced in a study of OX40 agonist ivuxolimab in advanced cancers. Method: immunoSEQ multiplex PCR; TCRdb's copy keeps in-frame clones and lacks some. The sample records about 91,000 clones, around 80% being singletons. The sample was CD4+ or CD8+ T cells sorted from blood, taken in a trial of the OX40 agonist ivuxolimab. These receptor sequences come from an adult with an advanced solid tumor such as melanoma, head and neck, liver or kidney cancer.

In this sample, this clone turned up a few times. The rearrangement uses TRBV7-2 and TRBJ1-1, with 7 bases fitting TRBD1. The CDR3 covers 14 residues. V lost 2 bases, J lost 5 bases, and 5 bases stayed unmatched. CDR1 and CDR2 (germline): SGHTA, FQGNSA. The chain's CDR3 is CASSLKTGMTEAFF. CDR3 DNA sequence: TGTGCCAGCAGCTTAAAGACAGGGATGACTGAAGCTTTCTTT.

This clone was detected only once. The J gene is TRBJ2-6, the V gene TRBV18, with unresolved D. Germline CDR1 KGHSH, CDR2 LQKENI. The CDR3 has 16 residues. V lost 1 base and J lost 2, with 9 bases in between. The CDR3 sequence: CASSPRAVAGANVLTF. The CDR3 DNA follows: TGTGCCAGCTCACCACGGGCCGTGGCTGGGGCCAACGTCCTGACTTTC. Drawing the rest from reference TRBV18 and TRBJ2-6, the complete variable domain is NAGVMQNPRHLVRRRGQEARLRCSPMKGHSHVYWYRQLPEEGLKFMVYLQKENIIDESGMPKERFSAEFPKEGPSILRIQQVVRGDSAAYFCASSPRAVAGANVLTFGAGSRLTVL.

This chain links TRBV19 with TRBJ2-2, with D perhaps assigned TRBD1 or TRBD2 (7 bases each). The V gene lost 6 bases and the J gene lost 3 bases, with 14 bases spanning the gap. CDR1 is LNHDA and CDR2 is SQIVND in the germline V gene (reference sequence). The CDR3 has 15 residues. CDR3 amino acids: CASSRSGGDTGELFF. In nucleotides, the CDR3 is TGTGCCAGTAGCCGTTCAGGGGGGGACACCGGGGAGCTGTTTTTT.

The rearrangement joins TRBV7-2 to TRBJ1-4; TRBD1 might be the D (5 bases). Germline V gene data show CDR1 as SGHTA and CDR2 as FQGNSA. V gave up 0 bases and J gave up 5 bases, with 10 bases separating them. The CDR3 has 15 residues. The CDR3 DNA sequence: TGTGCCAGCAGCTTAGCCGGGACGCTCAATGAAAAACTGTTTTTT. This sequence encodes CASSLAGTLNEKLFF.

V and J are TRBV6-5 and TRBJ2-2, with 7 bases aligning to TRBD1. Unmatched junction bases numbered 1, after V lost 5 bases and J lost 1 base. Germline values: CDR1 MNHEY, CDR2 SVGAGI. The CDR3 runs 14 residues. The CDR3, as DNA: TGTGCCAGCAGTCGGGACAGGAACACCGGGGAGCTGTTTTTT. It codes for CASSRDRNTGELFF.

The chain has TRBV6-5 and TRBJ2-5; 10 bases are shared with TRBD2. V shed 4 bases, J shed 1 base, and the junction held 6 bases outside the gene matches. CDR3 length: 16 amino acids. Germline CDR1 MNHEY, CDR2 SVGAGI. The CDR3 loop reads CASSSFLAGGQETQYF. The CDR3 nucleotides are TGTGCCAGCAGTTCCTTCTTAGCGGGGGGCCAAGAGACCCAGTACTTC.

The chain carries TRBV2 and TRBJ2-3; 7 nucleotides align to TRBD1. Germline trimming cut 6 bases from V and 2 bases from J; bases unmatched to any gene: 11. The CDR3 spans 16 residues. The germline gives CDR1 SNHLY, CDR2 FYNNEI. This CDR3 reads CASSPDRDPLTDTQYF. DNA of the CDR3: TGTGCCAGCAGCCCAGACAGGGACCCACTCACAGATACGCAGTATTTT.

The V call is TRBV7-3, the J call TRBJ2-3; D remains ambiguous. The V end was cut by 5 bases, the J end by 4 bases, with 13 bases between. The CDR3 totals 14 residues. CDR1 is SGHTA, CDR2 FQGTGA, per germline. CDR3 amino acids: CASSLSGPPDTQYF. The DNA of the CDR3 is TGTGCCAGCAGCCTATCAGGTCCACCAGATACGCAGTATTTT.

The V call is TRBV4-3, the J call TRBJ2-1; 10 positions agree with TRBD2. Germline values: CDR1 LGHNA, CDR2 YSLEER. CDR3 length: 18 amino acids. J was trimmed by 7 bases and V by 0 bases; bases with no gene match: 12. The CDR3 loop is CASSQDLPLAGAQNEQFF. DNA of the CDR3: TGCGCCAGCAGCCAAGACCTACCCCTAGCGGGGGCTCAGAATGAGCAGTTCTTC.

Note on this clone: This CDR3 is also generated by other DNA sequences in the sample. V is TRBV7-3 and J is TRBJ2-2; D is ambiguous. The CDR3 length is 13 residues. Trimming took 2 bases from V and 5 from J, leaving 6 bases between them. In germline, CDR1 is SGHTA, CDR2 FQGTGA. CDR3 in amino acids: CASSLSRTGELFF. The DNA of the CDR3 is TGTGCCAGCAGCTTATCGAGAACCGGGGAGCTGTTTTTT.

V gene TRBV5-5 combines with J gene TRBJ2-5, with a tentative D call TRBD2 (6 bases). This CDR3 has 15 residues. V lost 3 bases and J 5 bases, leaving 17 bases between the germline ends. Germline CDR1 reads SGHKS; CDR2 reads YYEKEE (reference sequence). This chain's CDR3 is CASSWIVGLRETQYF. Here the CDR3 DNA reads TGTGCCAGCAGCTGGATTGTAGGACTAAGGGAGACCCAGTACTTC.

DNA of the CDR3: TGTGCCTGGAGTACCCTGGGGAACACTGAAGCTTTCTTT. Residues: CAWSTLGNTEAFF. This chain connects TRBV30 to TRBJ1-1; D ambiguous. Trimming took 2 bases from V and 1 from J, leaving 8 bases between them. Germline loops: CDR1 GTSNPN, CDR2 SVGIG (reference sequence). The CDR3 has 13 residues.

The CDR3 here is CASSSGTGREQFF. CDR3 in DNA: TGTGCCAGCAGTTCCGGGACTGGGCGGGAGCAGTTCTTC. This chain uses TRBV7-2 with TRBJ2-1; a weak D match, TRBD2 (6 bases). The germline V gene has CDR1 SGHTA and CDR2 FQGNSA. The V end was cut by 6 bases, the J end by 10 bases, with 16 bases between. The CDR3 consists of 13 residues.